These T cell receptor beta chains were read from a single sample in a study of blood T cells in healthy people across ages. TCRdb called the 5' RACE reads again in MiXCR, with one record for every CDR3 protein. The sample consists of over a million distinct CDR3 sequences, approximately 42% of them appearing once. The material sequenced was blood. The receptors derive from a woman under 30 in good health. CDR3s include the opening cysteine and the closing phenylalanine or tryptophan. Fields, in order: J gene, V gene, D gene, CDR3 protein. The D gene is left open where the match is weak.

TRBJ2-7,TRBV9,TRBD1,CASSGGTGTEVYEQYF
TRBJ2-3,TRBV4-1,TRBD2,CASSQDPQGTSGRTDTQYF
TRBJ2-4,TRBV18,TRBD1,CASSPPGQGVAKNIQYF
TRBJ2-3,TRBV6-1,TRBD1,CASRTTGRTDTQYF
TRBJ2-1,TRBV2,TRBD1,CASKRDRGNEQFF
TRBJ2-5,TRBV3-1,NA,CTSSQELVAETQYF
TRBJ2-7,TRBV20-1,TRBD2,CSAKKGTSGTGPLEQYF
TRBJ2-7,TRBV5-1,NA,CASSLAAGQGYEQYF
TRBJ1-2,TRBV6-1,NA,CASLREDYGYTF
TRBJ2-7,TRBV28,TRBD1,CASRRDRGLYEQYF
TRBJ1-4,TRBV11-2,NA,CASSLGRSSTNEKLFF
TRBJ2-6,TRBV6-1,NA,CASRGRSSGANVLTF
TRBJ1-3,TRBV5-1,NA,CASSLASSGNTIYF
TRBJ2-7,TRBV3-1,TRBD2,CASSQDTGTRAYEQYF
TRBJ2-3,TRBV12-3/TRBV12-4,NA,CASRALGARPDTQYF
TRBJ1-2,TRBV14,NA,CASSQNPYDRKTANRGYTF
NA,TRBV6-5,TRBD2,CASSYSAGGPSTSEQYF
TRBJ2-7,TRBV6-5,TRBD1,CASSPATGLYEQYF
TRBJ1-4,TRBV7-9,NA,CASSPILEKDEKLFF
TRBJ2-3,TRBV4-1,NA,CASSQDSPRSTDTQYF
TRBJ1-2,TRBV12-3/TRBV12-4,NA,CASSALFRENGYTF
TRBJ2-3,TRBV29-1,NA,CSVAAGQGTDTQYF
TRBJ1-2,TRBV5-1,NA,CASSFSEWGEGYTF
TRBJ2-1,TRBV29-1,TRBD1,CSVGQGAEEQFF
TRBJ2-1,TRBV20-1,TRBD2,CSAKIKLAGQYNEQFF
TRBJ1-1,TRBV20-1,NA,CSAAMNTEAFF
TRBJ2-2,TRBV20-1,NA,CSARDKGGSGELFF
TRBJ2-3,TRBV5-1,NA,CASSGTGSQDTQYF
TRBJ1-5,TRBV15,NA,CATSRDRWLSNQPQHF
TRBJ2-3,TRBV15,TRBD1,CATRPGTGGNTQYF
TRBJ1-3,TRBV30,NA,CAWSVKSSGNTIYF
TRBJ2-1,TRBV20-1,TRBD2,CSARKLADNEQFF
TRBJ2-4,TRBV5-6,TRBD2,CASSFSGTKDIQYF
TRBJ2-1,TRBV28,NA,CASRPAGTFHEQFF
NA,TRBV10-3,NA,CAPSWHNRDIQYF
TRBJ2-4,TRBV4-3,NA,CASSQGPGDIQYF
TRBJ1-2,TRBV20-1,TRBD1,CSALTGGVSGYTF
TRBJ2-1,TRBV25-1,NA,CASSEFQGGRGNEQFF
TRBJ2-1,TRBV28,NA,CASSLRQVFF
TRBJ2-5,TRBV29-1,TRBD2,CSKSSGGANEQYF
TRBJ2-7,TRBV7-9,NA,CASSLGALSCEQYF
TRBJ2-1,TRBV14,TRBD2,CASSQVRGLAGASSYNEQFF
TRBJ1-2,TRBV18,NA,CASSPSQEINYGYTF
TRBJ1-2,TRBV12-3/TRBV12-4,TRBD1,CASSRPNPGQGHTF
TRBJ1-1,TRBV5-1,NA,CASRRGLMNTEAFF
TRBJ2-4,TRBV25-1,TRBD2,CASSEYYLGGAGNIQYF
TRBJ2-4,TRBV6-5,NA,CASSSRGNGNIQYF
TRBJ2-5,TRBV29-1,TRBD1,CSVQTGGYKGETQYF
TRBJ2-1,TRBV6-5,TRBD2,CASSQGLAFLVDEQFF
TRBJ2-1,TRBV20-1,TRBD2,CSAVAGAQTYNEQFF
TRBJ2-7,TRBV4-1,TRBD2,CASGVLSGGAYEQYF
TRBJ2-1,TRBV12-3/TRBV12-4,TRBD2,CASSPAGLSYNEQFF
TRBJ2-3,TRBV4-2,TRBD2,CASSPQGSGSLADTQYF